Included here is one T cell receptor beta chain sequence, with context. Its antigen is not identified. Trimming removed 0 bases at V and 7 bases at J, with 24 bases between. This CDR3 comprises 17 residues. Looked up from germline, CDR1 is DFQATT and CDR2 is SNEGSKA (reference sequence). This entry belongs to a study of CD8 T cells in ankylosing spondylitis. Study findings and constraints: Disease-linked clones were reportedly significantly enriched in matched ankylosing spondylitis synovial fluid. In synovial fluid and blood from reactive arthritis, some motif variants were previously reported. In ankylosing spondylitis blood, a motif of about eight highly homologous TCR beta variants appeared characteristic.

Making the TCR beta libraries involved quantitative 5'-RACE with molecular barcodes. Each CDR3 protein is one row after TCRdb ran MiXCR on the 5' RACE reads. The sample has 450,000 or so distinct CDR3 sequences, more than 25% seen once; the top ten hold 0.89%. Sequenced sample: blood, either unsorted or a sorted T cell fraction (not recorded which). The receptor was derived from a male donor with ankylosing spondylitis. The chain joins TRBV20-1 to TRBJ1-2; D perhaps matches TRBD1 (6 bases). In DNA, the CDR3 is TGCAGTGCTAGAGACCGGATATTGGCGGGGGCTAATCGTGGCTACACCTTC. Translated: CSARDRILAGANRGYTF.